The sequence of this T cell receptor (beta chain) was determined in a study of blood T cell repertoires in COVID-19 (TCRdb year 2020). About the full investigation: Collaborator samples came from the United States, Italy and Spain and covered acute and convalescent phases of COVID-19. The material from the prospective study consisted of cDNA or gDNA derived from T cells, B-cell-depleted T cells, or PBMCs. Subjects who had been exposed to COVID-19, were actively infected with it, or had recovered from it provided the deeply sampled blood TCRbeta repertoires that made up the dataset. The repertoires were released in a freely available public database intended as a resource for research on the immune response to SARS-CoV-2. The samples were drawn from two sources: the first 160 participants of the ongoing ImmuneRACE study, and 1,000 to 1,500 subjects contributed by 6 global collaborators. Nearly every sample came with metadata listing a de-identified subject ID, COVID-19 status, age in years and sex. Where available, HLA class I and class II types were obtained from metadata supplied by the sample provider rather than from assay-based typing.

There are a few counts of this clone. Its specific antigen is unknown. The input lacks base qualities; no much larger clone sits a single base away. The immunoSEQ Assay, a bias-controlled multiplex PCR, was used to amplify TCRbeta CDR3 regions from genomic DNA. On the study's bioinformatics: Nucleated cell counts per sample were estimated from amplification of reference gene primers within the assay. To quantify the absolute abundance of each unique TCRbeta CDR3 rearrangement, sequence reads were collapsed and filtered. Productive Simpson clonality was computed per sample as the square root of Simpson's diversity index over productive rearrangements. Imported from immuneACCESS, the table was reduced by TCRdb to in-frame sequences with V and J called. These copies leave out some clones; in studies compared against another copy, an unresolved V gene accounts for under half, and the cause of the remainder is not known. Clone size and V and J calls were adopted from that table, with D and trimming inferred from the DNA. For this sample the table gives about 76,000 clones, of which around nine tenths were detected only once. The top ten clonotypes cover roughly 8% of the sample.

The collaborating institutions used their own protocols to collect whole blood in K2EDTA tubes. For TCRbeta analysis, collaborators shipped samples as frozen whole blood, isolated PBMCs, or DNA extracted from either of those sample types. Taken from the germline V gene, the CDR1 and CDR2 loops are SGHRS and YFSETQ. The CDR3 measures 14 amino acids from cysteine to phenylalanine. Just the 42-base CDR3 DNA is kept, in frame starting at base 1. Trimmed from V: 6 bases; trimmed from J: 3 bases; junction bases lacking a gene match: 6. Beyond this particular receptor, the publication reports: The quantity of clinical and demographic metadata differed by source and by participant and was supplied without curation.

The sample taken for sequencing was peripheral blood. The sequence is built from TRBV5-1 and TRBJ2-1; 7 bases in the middle match TRBD1. This sequence originates from a man younger than 40 with acute or convalescent COVID-19. The encoded CDR3 is CASKTGTDYNEQFF. The DNA sequence is given as TGCGCCAGCAAGACCGGGACAGACTACAATGAGCAGTTCTTC.